This T cell receptor (beta chain) was obtained from a study of control samples from healthy donors and cancer patients. The CDR3 consists of 14 residues. The V gene end was trimmed by 5 bases and the J gene end by 4 bases; junction bases not matched to a gene: 7. The V gene's germline CDR1 is LNHDA and CDR2 SQIVND (reference sequence). The data were produced by immunoSEQ multiplex PCR, yet TCRdb's version contains in-frame clones alone and is incomplete. Among about 160,000 clones listed, around 94% were seen once. The sequencing sample was made of PBMCs. The source of this sequence is a man between 60 and 75 years old with colorectal cancer. The genes are TRBV19 and TRBJ2-5, with TRBD1 identical over 7 bases. The DNA for the CDR3 is TGTGCCAGTAGTGATCGACAGGGACCAGAGACCCAGTACTTC. This encodes CASSDRQGPETQYF.